The 26 T cell receptor beta chains below come from one sample, sequenced in a study of monozygotic twins with inflammatory bowel disease. Following a re-call of the 5' RACE reads, TCRdb has one entry per CDR3 protein and lacks DNA. The listing records over 350,000 distinct CDR3 sequences. The sequencing sample was made of blood. These receptor sequences come from a human donor with ulcerative colitis or Crohn's disease, or a healthy co-twin of an affected twin (not recorded which).

The chain employs TRBV19 and TRBJ2-2. Germline assignment: CDR1 LNHDA and CDR2 SQIVND (reference sequence). The CDR3 has 13 residues. The CDR3 here is CASSVVITGELFF.

This rearrangement joins TRBV12-3 or TRBV12-4 to TRBJ2-7; the D call from TCRdb, TRBD2, cannot be confirmed without DNA. CDR3 length: 14 residues. The CDR3 here is CASSPSAGGYEQYF.

The chain combines TRBV7-3 with TRBJ2-2; TCRdb indicates TRBD1, and absent DNA this call remains unverified. The CDR3 sequence is 16 residues long. Germline V CDR1 and CDR2: SGHTA, FQGTGA. The CDR3 reads CASSLTPGENTGELFF. Full variable domain (missing parts from reference TRBV7-3 and TRBJ2-2): GAGVSQTPSNKVTEKGKYVELRCDPISGHTALYWYRQSLGQGPEFLIYFQGTGAADDSGLPNDRFFAVRPEGSVSTLKIQRTERGDSAVYLCASSLTPGENTGELFFGEGSRLTVL.

The CDR3 reads CASKTDSDTQYF. The chain combines TRBV2 with TRBJ2-3. The germline gives CDR1 SNHLY, CDR2 FYNNEI. The CDR3 length is 12 residues.

The rearrangement links TRBV5-1 to TRBJ2-3. Germline V gene sequence: CDR1 SGHRS, CDR2 YFSETQ. The CDR3 spans 15 residues. The CDR3 is CASSKYGQDTDTQYF.

The chain carries TRBV10-3 and TRBJ2-7; as DNA is missing, the TRBD1 call by TCRdb cannot be tested. This CDR3 is built from 11 residues. Germline-derived CDR1 and CDR2 are ENHRY and SYGVKD. The CDR3: CAIRNRVEQYF.

The chain links TRBV4-2 to TRBJ2-7. The CDR3 loop spans 14 amino acids. CDR1 LGHNA and CDR2 YNFKEQ come from the germline V gene. CDR3 in amino acids: CASSQGGKTYEQYF.

This chain uses TRBV12-3 or TRBV12-4 with TRBJ2-1; checking the TCRdb D call of TRBD2 is not possible without DNA. The CDR3 is 16 residues long. This CDR3 reads CASSFGGGYSYNEQFF.

V and J are TRBV10-3 and TRBJ2-7; TCRdb lists TRBD1, though no DNA is available to test this call. CDR1 is ENHRY and CDR2 is SYGVKD in the germline V gene. CDR3 length: 15 amino acids. CDR3 protein: CAISEPGTGAYEQYF.

The rearrangement links TRBV7-2 to TRBJ1-2; the TRBD1 assignment by TCRdb is unverifiable without DNA. Germline lookup yields CDR1 SGHTA and CDR2 FQGNSA. This CDR3 is built from 15 residues. This CDR3 reads CASSPSAGSGYGYTF.

The chain joins TRBV5-1 to TRBJ2-2; the D call from TCRdb, TRBD1, cannot be confirmed without DNA. This CDR3 region has 15 residues. Germline lookup yields CDR1 SGHRS and CDR2 YFSETQ. This CDR3 is CASSQRGQSGGELFF.

This sequence joins TRBV18 and TRBJ2-7. The CDR3 runs to 16 residues. The germline gives CDR1 KGHSH, CDR2 LQKENI. The CDR3 here is CASSPLTDLSSYEQYF.

The CDR3 region is CASSYPRDHYGYTF. V is TRBV7-2 and J is TRBJ1-2; TCRdb selects TRBD1, and the lack of DNA leaves this call unchecked. Germline V gene lookup returns CDR1 SGHTA and CDR2 FQGNSA. The CDR3 runs 14 residues.

V usage is TRBV12-3 or TRBV12-4 and J usage is TRBJ1-5; TCRdb's D gene call, TRBD1, goes unchecked for lack of DNA. The CDR3 has 15 amino acids. The CDR3: CASRDRGLGNQPQHF.

The chain combines TRBV11-1 with TRBJ2-1; without DNA, the TCRdb call of TRBD1 cannot be checked. The CDR3 spans 19 residues. Germline V gene lookup returns CDR1 SGHAT and CDR2 FQDESV (reference sequence). The CDR3 loop reads CASSISDRVGGRVNNEQFF.

The chain is built from TRBV19 and TRBJ2-7; TCRdb picks TRBD1, but there is no DNA to check that call. The germline CDR1 and CDR2 sequences are LNHDA and SQIVND (reference sequence). The CDR3 length is 14 residues. The CDR3 sequence is CASSIGDSGDEQYF. Full variable domain (missing parts from reference TRBV19 and TRBJ2-7): DGGITQSPKYLFRKEGQNVTLSCEQNLNHDAMYWYRQDPGQGLRLIYYSQIVNDFQKGDIAEGYSVSREKKESFPLTVTSAQKNPTAFYLCASSIGDSGDEQYFGPGTRLTVT.

V and J are TRBV6-1 and TRBJ2-1; with no DNA, the TCRdb D assignment of TRBD2 cannot be verified. The V gene's germline CDR1 is MNHNS and CDR2 SASEGT. The CDR3 consists of 15 residues. CDR3 sequence: CAGDWGLAAYNEQFF.

The V and J genes are TRBV20-1 and TRBJ2-5; TCRdb gives TRBD1 as the D gene, but with no DNA this cannot be confirmed. This CDR3 is built from 12 residues. Germline loops: CDR1 DFQATT, CDR2 SNEGSKA (reference sequence). The CDR3: CSAGTVQETQYF.

This sequence joins TRBV7-9 and TRBJ1-2; TCRdb names TRBD1, which stays unverified in the absence of DNA. The CDR3 loop spans 14 amino acids. CDR1 SEHNR and CDR2 FQNEAQ come from the germline V gene (reference sequence). The CDR3 reads CASSPTGGAGGYTF.

V and J are TRBV7-3 and TRBJ2-1; TCRdb's D call, TRBD1, is unchecked because there is no DNA. The CDR3 consists of 15 residues. CDR1 and CDR2 (germline): SGHTA, FQGTGA. The CDR3: CASSLGQNRPNEQFF.

The chain recombines TRBV4-1 with TRBJ1-1. The V gene's germline CDR1 is MGHRA and CDR2 YSYEKL. The CDR3 is made up of 18 amino acids. The CDR3 spells CASSRVAGLGSAWTEAFF.

This chain joins TRBV19 and TRBJ2-7; TCRdb returns TRBD1, unconfirmable since there is no DNA. The CDR3 spans 13 residues. Germline lookup yields CDR1 LNHDA and CDR2 SQIVND (reference sequence). CDR3 in amino acids: CASRPDRDYEQYF.

The rearrangement joins TRBV7-8 to TRBJ2-1; the D call of TRBD1 rests on TCRdb alone, since no DNA is present to check it. From germline, CDR1 is SGHVS and CDR2 FQNEAQ. The CDR3 runs 19 residues. The CDR3 protein is CASSLNMGVRSALYNEQFF.

The chain is built from TRBV28 and TRBJ2-7; without DNA, the TCRdb call of TRBD1 cannot be checked. Germline values: CDR1 MDHEN, CDR2 SYDVKM. The CDR3 sequence is 13 residues long. CDR3 residues: CAGAGGLSYEQYF.

The CDR3 here is CASSSIRTGGLNTEAFF. The J gene is TRBJ1-1, the V gene TRBV19; no DNA is available, so the TRBD1 call from TCRdb remains unchecked. Germline CDR1 is LNHDA and CDR2 is SQIVND (reference sequence). The CDR3 totals 17 residues.

The chain is built from TRBV4-3 and TRBJ2-5. The CDR3 length is 14 residues. Germline-derived CDR1 and CDR2 are LGHNA and YSLEER. CDR3 sequence: CASSQDSQEETQYF.